This T cell receptor (beta chain) was captured in a study of OX40 agonist ivuxolimab in advanced cancers. TCRdb's copy holds only in-frame clones and misses some; the assay was immunoSEQ multiplex PCR. The sample yields more than 65,000 clones, about 92% seen once. The germline V gene has CDR1 SQVTM and CDR2 ANQGSEA. This CDR3 has 13 residues. V was trimmed by 7 bases and J by 1 base, leaving 10 bases between them. This specimen consisted of CD4+ or CD8+ T cells sorted from blood, obtained in a trial of the OX40 agonist ivuxolimab. The rearrangement uses TRBV29-1 and TRBJ2-2; D remains ambiguous. This sequence originates from an adult with an advanced solid tumor such as melanoma, head and neck, liver or kidney cancer. The CDR3 nucleotides are TGCAGCGACCAAAGACAGAACACCGGGGAGCTGTTTTTT. Amino acid sequence: CSDQRQNTGELFF.